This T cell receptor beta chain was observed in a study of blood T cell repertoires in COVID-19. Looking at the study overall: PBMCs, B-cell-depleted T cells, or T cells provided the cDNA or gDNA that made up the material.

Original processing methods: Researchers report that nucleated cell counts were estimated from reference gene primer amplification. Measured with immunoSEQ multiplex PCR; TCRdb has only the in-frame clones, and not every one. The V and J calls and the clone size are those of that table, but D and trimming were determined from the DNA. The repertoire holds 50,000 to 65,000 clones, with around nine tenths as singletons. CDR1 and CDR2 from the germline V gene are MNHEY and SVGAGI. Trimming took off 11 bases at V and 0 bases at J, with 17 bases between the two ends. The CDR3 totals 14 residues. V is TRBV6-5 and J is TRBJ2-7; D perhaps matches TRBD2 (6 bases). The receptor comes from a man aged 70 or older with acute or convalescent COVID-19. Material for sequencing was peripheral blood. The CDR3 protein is CAVRREGSSYEQYF. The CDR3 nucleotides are TGTGCCGTTCGGCGGGAAGGTTCCTCCTACGAGCAGTACTTC.